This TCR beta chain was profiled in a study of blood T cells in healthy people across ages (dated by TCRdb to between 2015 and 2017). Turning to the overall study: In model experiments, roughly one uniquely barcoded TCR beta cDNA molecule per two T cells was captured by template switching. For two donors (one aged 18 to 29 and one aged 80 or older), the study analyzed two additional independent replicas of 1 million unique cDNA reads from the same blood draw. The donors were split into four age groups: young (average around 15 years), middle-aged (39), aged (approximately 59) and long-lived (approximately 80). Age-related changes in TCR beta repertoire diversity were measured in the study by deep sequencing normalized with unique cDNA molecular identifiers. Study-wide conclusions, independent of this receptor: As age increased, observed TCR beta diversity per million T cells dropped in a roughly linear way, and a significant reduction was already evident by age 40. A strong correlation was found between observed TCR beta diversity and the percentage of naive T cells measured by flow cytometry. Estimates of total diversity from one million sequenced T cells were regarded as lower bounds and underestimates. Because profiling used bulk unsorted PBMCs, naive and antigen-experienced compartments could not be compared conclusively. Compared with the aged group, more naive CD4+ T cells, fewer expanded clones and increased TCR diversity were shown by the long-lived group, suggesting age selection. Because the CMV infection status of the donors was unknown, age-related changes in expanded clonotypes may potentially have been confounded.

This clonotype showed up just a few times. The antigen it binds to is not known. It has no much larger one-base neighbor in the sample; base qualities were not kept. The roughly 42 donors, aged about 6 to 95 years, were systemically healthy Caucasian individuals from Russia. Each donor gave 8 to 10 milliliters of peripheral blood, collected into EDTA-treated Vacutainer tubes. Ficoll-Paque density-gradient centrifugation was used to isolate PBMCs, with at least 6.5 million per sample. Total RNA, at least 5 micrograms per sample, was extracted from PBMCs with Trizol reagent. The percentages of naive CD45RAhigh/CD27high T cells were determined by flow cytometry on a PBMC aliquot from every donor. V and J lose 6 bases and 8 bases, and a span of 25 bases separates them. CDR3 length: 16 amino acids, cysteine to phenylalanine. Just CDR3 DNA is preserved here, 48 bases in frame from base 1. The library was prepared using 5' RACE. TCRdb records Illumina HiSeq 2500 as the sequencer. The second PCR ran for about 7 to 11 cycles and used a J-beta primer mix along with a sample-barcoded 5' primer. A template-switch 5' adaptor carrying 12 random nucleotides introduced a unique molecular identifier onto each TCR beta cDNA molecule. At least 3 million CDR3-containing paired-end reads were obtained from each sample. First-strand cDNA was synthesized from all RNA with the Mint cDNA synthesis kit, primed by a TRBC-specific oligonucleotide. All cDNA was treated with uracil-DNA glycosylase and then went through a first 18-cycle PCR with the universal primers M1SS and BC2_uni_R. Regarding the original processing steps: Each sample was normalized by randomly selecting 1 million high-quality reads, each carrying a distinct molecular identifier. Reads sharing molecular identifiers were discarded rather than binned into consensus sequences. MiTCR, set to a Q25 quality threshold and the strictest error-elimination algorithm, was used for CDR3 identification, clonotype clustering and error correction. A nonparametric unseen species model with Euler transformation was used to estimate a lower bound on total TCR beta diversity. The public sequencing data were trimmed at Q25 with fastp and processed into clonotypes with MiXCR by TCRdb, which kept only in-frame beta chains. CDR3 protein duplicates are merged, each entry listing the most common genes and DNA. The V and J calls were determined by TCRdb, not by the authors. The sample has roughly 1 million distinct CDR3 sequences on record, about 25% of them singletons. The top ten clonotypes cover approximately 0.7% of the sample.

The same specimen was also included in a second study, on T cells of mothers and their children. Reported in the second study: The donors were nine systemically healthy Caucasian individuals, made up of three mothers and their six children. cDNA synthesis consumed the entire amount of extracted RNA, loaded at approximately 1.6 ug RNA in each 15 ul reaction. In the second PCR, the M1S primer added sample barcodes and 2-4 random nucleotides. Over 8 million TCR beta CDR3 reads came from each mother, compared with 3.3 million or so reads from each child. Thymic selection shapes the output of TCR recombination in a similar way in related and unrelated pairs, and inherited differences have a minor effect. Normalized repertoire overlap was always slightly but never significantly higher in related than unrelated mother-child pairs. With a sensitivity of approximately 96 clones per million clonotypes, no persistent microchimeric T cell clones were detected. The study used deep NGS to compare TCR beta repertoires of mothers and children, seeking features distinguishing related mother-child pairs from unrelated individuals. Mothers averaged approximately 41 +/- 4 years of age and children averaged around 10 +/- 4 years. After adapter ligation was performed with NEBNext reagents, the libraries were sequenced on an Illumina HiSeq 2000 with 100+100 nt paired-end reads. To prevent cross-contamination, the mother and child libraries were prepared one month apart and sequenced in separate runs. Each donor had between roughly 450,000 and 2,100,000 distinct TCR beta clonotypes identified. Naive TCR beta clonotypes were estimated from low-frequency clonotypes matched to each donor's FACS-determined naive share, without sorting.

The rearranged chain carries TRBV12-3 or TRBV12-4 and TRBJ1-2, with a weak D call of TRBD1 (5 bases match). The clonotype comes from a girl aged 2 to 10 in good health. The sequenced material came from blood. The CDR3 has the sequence CASRRRPGLLRGGYTF. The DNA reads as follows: TGTGCCAGCAGGCGTAGACCGGGACTCCTTCGAGGAGGCTACACCTTC.